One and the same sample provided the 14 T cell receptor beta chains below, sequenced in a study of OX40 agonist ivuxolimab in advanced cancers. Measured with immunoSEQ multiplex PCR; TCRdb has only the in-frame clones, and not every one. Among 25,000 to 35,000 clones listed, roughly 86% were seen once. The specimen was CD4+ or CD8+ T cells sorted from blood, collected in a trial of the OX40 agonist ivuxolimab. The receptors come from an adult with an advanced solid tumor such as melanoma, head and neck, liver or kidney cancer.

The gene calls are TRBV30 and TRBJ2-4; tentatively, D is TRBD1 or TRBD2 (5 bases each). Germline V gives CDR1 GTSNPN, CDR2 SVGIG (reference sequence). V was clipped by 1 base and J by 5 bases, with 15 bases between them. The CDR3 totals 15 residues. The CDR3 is CAWSADWLGQNIQYF. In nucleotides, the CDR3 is TGTGCCTGGAGTGCGGACTGGCTGGGGCAAAACATTCAGTACTTC.

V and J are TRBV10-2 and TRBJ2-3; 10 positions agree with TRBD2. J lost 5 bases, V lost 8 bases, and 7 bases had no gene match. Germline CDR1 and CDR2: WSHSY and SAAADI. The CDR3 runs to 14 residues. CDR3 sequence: CASQVAGGGDTQYF. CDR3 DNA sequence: TGCGCCAGCCAGGTAGCGGGAGGAGGAGATACGCAGTATTTT.

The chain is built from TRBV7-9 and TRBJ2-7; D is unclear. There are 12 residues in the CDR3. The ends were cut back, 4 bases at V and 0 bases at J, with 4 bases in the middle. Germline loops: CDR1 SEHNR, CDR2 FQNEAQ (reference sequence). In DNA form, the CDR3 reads TGTGCCAGCAGCTCCCCCTCCTACGAGCAGTACTTC. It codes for CASSSPSYEQYF. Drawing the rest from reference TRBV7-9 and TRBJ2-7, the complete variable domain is DTGVSQNPRHKITKRGQNVTFRCDPISEHNRLYWYRQTLGQGPEFLTYFQNEAQLEKSRLLSDRFSAERPKGSFSTLEIQRTEQGDSAMYLCASSSPSYEQYFGPGTRLTVT.

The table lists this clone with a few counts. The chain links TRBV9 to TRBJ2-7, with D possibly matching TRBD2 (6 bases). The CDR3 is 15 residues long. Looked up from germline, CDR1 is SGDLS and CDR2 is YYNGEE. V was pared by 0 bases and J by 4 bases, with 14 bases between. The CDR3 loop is CASSVGGGEAYEQYF. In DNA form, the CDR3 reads TGTGCCAGCAGCGTAGGGGGAGGTGAGGCTTACGAGCAGTACTTC.

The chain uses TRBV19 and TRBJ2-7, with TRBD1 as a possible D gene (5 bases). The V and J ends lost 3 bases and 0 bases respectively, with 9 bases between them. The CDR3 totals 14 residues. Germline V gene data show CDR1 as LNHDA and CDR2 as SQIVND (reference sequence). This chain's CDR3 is CASSMAGPSYEQYF. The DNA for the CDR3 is TGTGCCAGTAGTATGGCAGGGCCCTCCTACGAGCAGTACTTC.

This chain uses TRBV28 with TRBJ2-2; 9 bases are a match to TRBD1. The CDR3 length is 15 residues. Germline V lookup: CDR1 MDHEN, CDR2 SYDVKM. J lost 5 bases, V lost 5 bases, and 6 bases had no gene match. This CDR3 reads CASSRRDRVTGELFF. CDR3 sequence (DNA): TGTGCCAGCAGTCGACGGGACAGGGTGACCGGGGAGCTGTTTTTT.

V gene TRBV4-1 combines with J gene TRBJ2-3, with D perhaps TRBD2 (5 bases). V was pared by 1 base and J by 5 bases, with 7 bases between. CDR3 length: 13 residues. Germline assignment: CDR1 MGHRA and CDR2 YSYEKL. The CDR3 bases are TGCGCCAGCAGCCAAGGTGGACTAGATACGCAGTATTTT. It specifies CASSQGGLDTQYF.

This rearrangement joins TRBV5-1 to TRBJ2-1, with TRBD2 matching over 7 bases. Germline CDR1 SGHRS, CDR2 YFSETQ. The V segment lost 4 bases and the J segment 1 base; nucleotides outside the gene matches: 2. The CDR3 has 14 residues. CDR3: CASSREGSYNEQFF. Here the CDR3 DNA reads TGCGCCAGCAGCAGGGAGGGGTCCTACAATGAGCAGTTCTTC. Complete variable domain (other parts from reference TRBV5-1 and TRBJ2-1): KAGVTQTPRYLIKTRGQQVTLSCSPISGHRSVSWYQQTPGQGLQFLFEYFSETQRNKGNFPGRFSGRQFSNSRSEMNVSTLELGDSALYLCASSREGSYNEQFFGPGTRLTVL.

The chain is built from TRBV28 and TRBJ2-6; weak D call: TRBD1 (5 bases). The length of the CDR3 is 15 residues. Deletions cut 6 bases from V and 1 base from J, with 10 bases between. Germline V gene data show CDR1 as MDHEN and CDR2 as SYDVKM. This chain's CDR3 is CASRPQGSGANVLTF. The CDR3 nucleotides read TGTGCCAGCAGGCCTCAGGGATCTGGGGCCAACGTCCTGACTTTC.

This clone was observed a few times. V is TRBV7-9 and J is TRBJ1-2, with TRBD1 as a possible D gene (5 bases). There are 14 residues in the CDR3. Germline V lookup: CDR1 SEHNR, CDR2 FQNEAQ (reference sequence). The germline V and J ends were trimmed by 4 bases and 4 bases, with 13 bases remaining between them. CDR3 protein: CASSSSGALYGYTF. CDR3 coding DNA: TGTGCCAGCAGCTCTAGCGGGGCCCTCTATGGCTACACCTTC.

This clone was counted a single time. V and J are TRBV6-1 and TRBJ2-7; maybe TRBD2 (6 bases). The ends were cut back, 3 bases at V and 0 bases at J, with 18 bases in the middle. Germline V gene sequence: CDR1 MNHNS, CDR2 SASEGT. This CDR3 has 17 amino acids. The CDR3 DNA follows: TGTGCCAGCAGTGATAAACCCCCGCTAGCGAGCTCCTACGAGCAGTACTTC. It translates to CASSDKPPLASSYEQYF.

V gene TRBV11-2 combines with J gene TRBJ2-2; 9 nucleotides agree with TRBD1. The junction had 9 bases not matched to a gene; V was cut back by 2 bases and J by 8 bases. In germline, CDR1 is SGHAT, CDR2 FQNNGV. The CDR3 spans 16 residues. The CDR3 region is CASSLSGTGYLGELFF. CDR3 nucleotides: TGTGCCAGCAGCTTATCCGGGACAGGGTATCTTGGGGAGCTGTTTTTT.

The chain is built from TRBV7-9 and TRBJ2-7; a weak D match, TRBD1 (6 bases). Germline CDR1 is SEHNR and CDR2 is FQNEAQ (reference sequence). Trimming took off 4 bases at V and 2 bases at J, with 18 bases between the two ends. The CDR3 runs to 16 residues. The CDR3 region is CASSSGAARRPYEQYF. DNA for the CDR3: TGTGCCAGCAGCTCAGGGGCGGCCAGGCGACCCTACGAGCAGTACTTC.

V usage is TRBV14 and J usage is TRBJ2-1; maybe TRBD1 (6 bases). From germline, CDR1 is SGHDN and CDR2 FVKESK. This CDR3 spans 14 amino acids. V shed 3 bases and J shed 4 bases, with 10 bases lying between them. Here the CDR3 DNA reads TGTGCCAGCAGCCACCAGGGGAATTACAATGAGCAGTTCTTC. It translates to CASSHQGNYNEQFF.